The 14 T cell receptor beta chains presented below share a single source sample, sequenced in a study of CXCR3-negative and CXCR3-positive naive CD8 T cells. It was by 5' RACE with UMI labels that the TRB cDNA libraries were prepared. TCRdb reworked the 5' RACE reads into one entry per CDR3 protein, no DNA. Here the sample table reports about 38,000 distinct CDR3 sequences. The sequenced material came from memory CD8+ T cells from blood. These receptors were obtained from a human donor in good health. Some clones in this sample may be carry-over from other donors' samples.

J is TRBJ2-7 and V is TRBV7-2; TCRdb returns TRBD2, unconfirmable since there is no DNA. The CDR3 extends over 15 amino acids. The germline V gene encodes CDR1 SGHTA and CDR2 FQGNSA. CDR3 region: CASSLGLAGIYEQYF. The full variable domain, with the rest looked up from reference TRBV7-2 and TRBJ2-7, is GAGVSQSPSNKVTEKGKDVELRCDPISGHTALYWYRQSLGQGLEFLIYFQGNSAPDKSGLPSDRFSAERTGGSVSTLTIQRTQQEDSAVYLCASSLGLAGIYEQYFGPGTRLTVT.

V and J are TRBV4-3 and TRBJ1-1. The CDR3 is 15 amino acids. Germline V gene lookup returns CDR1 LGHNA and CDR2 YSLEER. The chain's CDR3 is CASSQSCNLNTEAFF.

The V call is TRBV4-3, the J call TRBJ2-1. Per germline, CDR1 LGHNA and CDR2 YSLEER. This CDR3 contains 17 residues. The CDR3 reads CASSQDMPGTSYNEQFF.

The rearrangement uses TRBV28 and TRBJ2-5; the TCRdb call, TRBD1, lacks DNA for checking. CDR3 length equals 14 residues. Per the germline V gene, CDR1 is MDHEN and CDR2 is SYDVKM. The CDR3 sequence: CASLTRSGGETQYF.

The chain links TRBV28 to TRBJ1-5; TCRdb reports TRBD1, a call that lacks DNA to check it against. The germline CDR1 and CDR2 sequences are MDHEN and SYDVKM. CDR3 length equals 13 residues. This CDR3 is CASSPGSLRPQHF.

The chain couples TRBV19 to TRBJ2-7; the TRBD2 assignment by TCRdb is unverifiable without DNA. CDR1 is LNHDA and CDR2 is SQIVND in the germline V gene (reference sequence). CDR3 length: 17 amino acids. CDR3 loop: CASSLRRASRGSYEQYF.

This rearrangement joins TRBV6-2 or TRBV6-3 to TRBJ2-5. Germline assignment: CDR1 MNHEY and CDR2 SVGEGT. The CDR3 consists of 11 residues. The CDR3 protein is CASTPQETQYF.

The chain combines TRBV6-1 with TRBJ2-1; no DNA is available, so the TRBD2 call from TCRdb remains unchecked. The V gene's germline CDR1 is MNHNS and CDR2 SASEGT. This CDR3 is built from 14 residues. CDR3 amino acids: CASTQGGEHNEQFF.

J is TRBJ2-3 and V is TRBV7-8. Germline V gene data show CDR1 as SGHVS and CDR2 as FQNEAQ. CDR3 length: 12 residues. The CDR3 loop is CASSDSTDTQYF.

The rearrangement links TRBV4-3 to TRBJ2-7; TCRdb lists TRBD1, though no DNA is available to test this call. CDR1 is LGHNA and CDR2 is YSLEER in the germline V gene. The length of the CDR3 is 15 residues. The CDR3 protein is CASSQDQGGGAEQYF.

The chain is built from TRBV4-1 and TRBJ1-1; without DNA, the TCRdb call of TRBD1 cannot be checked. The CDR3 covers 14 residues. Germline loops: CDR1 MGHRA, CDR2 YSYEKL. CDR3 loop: CASSRTGMNTEAFF.

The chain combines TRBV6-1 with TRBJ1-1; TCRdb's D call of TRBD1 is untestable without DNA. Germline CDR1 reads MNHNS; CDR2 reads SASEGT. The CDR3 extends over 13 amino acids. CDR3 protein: CASRQGENTEAFF.

CDR3 amino acids: CASSSASGGDLEQYF. The rearrangement joins TRBV7-9 to TRBJ2-7; TCRdb proposes TRBD2, but this gene call is untestable without DNA. In germline, CDR1 is SEHNR, CDR2 FQNEAQ (reference sequence). This CDR3 is 15 amino acids long.

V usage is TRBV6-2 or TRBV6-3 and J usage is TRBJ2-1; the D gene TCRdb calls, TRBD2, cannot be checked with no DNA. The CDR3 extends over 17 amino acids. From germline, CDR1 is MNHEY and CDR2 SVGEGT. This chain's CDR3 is CASSTPTSGGAYNEQFF.